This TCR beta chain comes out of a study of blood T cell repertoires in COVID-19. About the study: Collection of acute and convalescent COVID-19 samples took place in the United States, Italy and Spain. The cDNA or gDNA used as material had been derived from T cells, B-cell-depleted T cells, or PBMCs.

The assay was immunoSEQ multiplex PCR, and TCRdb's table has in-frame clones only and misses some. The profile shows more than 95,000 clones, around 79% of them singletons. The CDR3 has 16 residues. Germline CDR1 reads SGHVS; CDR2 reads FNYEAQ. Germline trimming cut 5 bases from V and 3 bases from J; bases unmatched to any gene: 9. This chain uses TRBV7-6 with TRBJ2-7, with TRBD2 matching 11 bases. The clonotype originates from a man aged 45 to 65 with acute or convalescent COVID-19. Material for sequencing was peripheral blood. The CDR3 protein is CASSKFTGTSGYEQYF. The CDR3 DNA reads TGTGCCAGCAGCAAATTTACCGGGACTAGCGGCTACGAGCAGTACTTC.